Below are 27 T cell receptor beta chains sequenced from a single sample in a study of a mutant IDH1 vaccine in newly diagnosed glioma. Time point meaning: week 23, last vaccination. Doses comprised 300 ug of mutant IDH1 20-mer peptide each, plus topical imiquimod. Method: immunoSEQ multiplex PCR; TCRdb's copy keeps in-frame clones and lacks some. The sample holds 58,000 or so clones; over 80% are singletons and the top ten take under 1.5%. The antigens these receptors bind are not known. Sequencing was performed on PBMCs, taken from a glioma patient whose treatment included an IDH1 peptide vaccine. Receptor source: a man aged 35 to 55 with glioma.

The genes are TRBV6-4 and TRBJ2-7, with a possible D match to TRBD2 (6 bases). The CDR3 runs to 15 residues. Looked up from germline, CDR1 is MRHNA and CDR2 is SNTAGT. V was pared by 3 bases and J by 3 bases, with 15 bases between. This CDR3 is CASSENRGLNYEQYF. DNA for the CDR3: TGTGCCAGCAGTGAAAATCGGGGGTTGAACTACGAGCAGTACTTC.

CDR3 residues: CASSFLGTGELFF. Here the CDR3 DNA reads TGTGCCAGCAGTTTCCTCGGTACCGGGGAGCTGTTTTTT. The V gene is TRBV27, the J gene TRBJ2-2, with D uncertain. V was clipped by 3 bases and J by 5 bases, with 7 bases between them. Germline V CDR1 and CDR2: MNHEY, SMNVEV (reference sequence). The CDR3 is 13 residues long.

V usage is TRBV6-6 and J usage is TRBJ2-5, with D possibly being TRBD1 or TRBD2 (5 bases each). Germline assignment: CDR1 MNHNY and CDR2 SVGAGI (reference sequence). Trimming pared 7 bases from V and 7 bases from J, leaving 19 bases between. The CDR3 runs 14 residues. The CDR3 DNA sequence: TGTGCCAGCATCCCGGGACCCAGAAGTGGGACCCAGTACTTC. Translated, it gives CASIPGPRSGTQYF.

V and J are TRBV19 and TRBJ2-1; possibly TRBD1 for D (6 bases). The V and J ends lost 9 bases and 2 bases respectively, with 23 bases between them. The germline gives CDR1 LNHDA, CDR2 SQIVND (reference sequence). This CDR3 comprises 17 residues. The CDR3 DNA is TGTGCCAGCGTACCGGGACACCCGAGAGGAACCTACAATGAGCAGTTCTTC. Residues: CASVPGHPRGTYNEQFF.

The V and J genes are TRBV7-2 and TRBJ2-5, with D unclear. CDR3 length: 15 amino acids. Trimming cost V 4 bases and J 4 bases, with 16 bases left between them. The germline CDR1 and CDR2 sequences are SGHTA and FQGNSA. The CDR3 sequence: CASSSQVTASETQYF. In nucleotides, the CDR3 is TGTGCCAGCAGCTCTCAGGTTACAGCGTCAGAGACCCAGTACTTC.

This clone was seen once. One end of the junction does not line up with germline, which may come from a read error. This sequence joins TRBV7-2 and TRBJ2-7; unclear D gene. Germline V CDR1 and CDR2: SGHTA, FQGNSA. The CDR3 covers 11 residues. This CDR3 is CASSVAYEQYF. The CDR3 bases are TGTGCCAGCAGCGTAGCCTACGAGCAGTACTTC.

The genes are TRBV9 and TRBJ2-5; 10 nucleotides agree with TRBD2. The junction had 14 bases not matched to a gene; V was cut back by 10 bases and J by 5 bases. The CDR3 is 15 residues long. CDR1 is SGDLS, CDR2 YYNGEE, per germline. The CDR3 DNA reads TGTGCCGTCCAGTCTAGCGGGAGATCTTCGGAGACCCAGTACTTC. Translating gives CAVQSSGRSSETQYF.

The V and J genes are TRBV19 and TRBJ1-3; 9 positions match TRBD1. This CDR3 is 16 amino acids long. V trimming: 11 bases; J trimming: 0 bases; junction bases outside the gene matches: 11. The germline CDR1 and CDR2 sequences are LNHDA and SQIVND (reference sequence). This CDR3 reads CALRGSGQGSGNTIYF. The CDR3 DNA reads as TGTGCCTTAAGGGGGTCGGGACAGGGCTCTGGAAACACCATATATTTT. Drawing the rest from reference TRBV19 and TRBJ1-3, the complete variable domain is DGGITQSPKYLFRKEGQNVTLSCEQNLNHDAMYWYRQDPGQGLRLIYYSQIVNDFQKGDIAEGYSVSREKKESFPLTVTSAQKNPTAFYLCALRGSGQGSGNTIYFGEGSWLTVV.

The V gene is TRBV25-1, the J gene TRBJ2-2; 7 nucleotides agree with TRBD1. V was clipped by 6 bases and J by 6 bases; unmatched bases: 10. CDR1 and CDR2 (germline): MGHDK, SYGVNS. CDR3 length equals 15 residues. The CDR3 here is CASRTGQTLPGELFF. The CDR3 DNA sequence: TGTGCCAGCAGAACGGGACAGACACTCCCCGGGGAGCTGTTTTTT.

The sample holds a few counts of this clone. V and J are TRBV9 and TRBJ1-5; perhaps TRBD1 as D (5 bases). Germline values: CDR1 SGDLS, CDR2 YYNGEE. The CDR3 covers 14 residues. The germline V and J ends were trimmed by 3 bases and 0 bases, with 7 bases remaining between them. The CDR3, as DNA: TGTGCCAGCAGCGGGACAAATAGCAATCAGCCCCAGCATTTT. Amino acid sequence: CASSGTNSNQPQHF.

The V gene is TRBV29-1, the J gene TRBJ2-1; D is unclear. V was cut by 6 bases and J by 8 bases, with 14 bases left in between. The length of the CDR3 is 12 residues. CDR1 is SQVTM and CDR2 is ANQGSEA in the germline V gene. CDR3 in DNA: TGCAGCGTCGGCCTCGGATACGATGAGCAGTTCTTC. This encodes CSVGLGYDEQFF.

The chain uses TRBV19 and TRBJ2-5; either TRBD1 or TRBD2 may fit D (6 bases each). Germline assignment: CDR1 LNHDA and CDR2 SQIVND (reference sequence). Trimming took 7 bases from V and 5 from J, leaving 11 bases between them. The CDR3 has 12 amino acids. CDR3: CASKEGGETQYF. As DNA, the CDR3 is TGTGCCAGTAAAGAAGGGGGGGAGACCCAGTACTTC. Full variable domain (outside the CDR3, taken from reference TRBV19 and TRBJ2-5): DGGITQSPKYLFRKEGQNVTLSCEQNLNHDAMYWYRQDPGQGLRLIYYSQIVNDFQKGDIAEGYSVSREKKESFPLTVTSAQKNPTAFYLCASKEGGETQYFGPGTRLLVL.

V gene TRBV7-9 combines with J gene TRBJ2-1; D might be TRBD2 (5 bases). V lost 5 bases to trimming and J lost 10 bases, with 15 bases between them. This CDR3 is built from 13 residues. From germline, CDR1 is SEHNR and CDR2 FQNEAQ (reference sequence). The CDR3 coding sequence is TGTGCCAGCAGCGCCGAGCGGATAGCGGAGCAGTTCTTC. Encoded protein: CASSAERIAEQFF.

The chain uses TRBV4-2 and TRBJ2-3, with D maybe TRBD1 (5 bases). V lost 4 bases to trimming and J lost 6 bases, with 20 bases between them. This CDR3 is built from 16 residues. The germline gives CDR1 LGHNA, CDR2 YNFKEQ. This chain's CDR3 is CASSPHTTLGVDTQYF. For the CDR3, the DNA is TGTGCCAGCAGCCCGCATACCACTCTAGGGGTTGATACGCAGTATTTT.

The gene calls are TRBV7-6 and TRBJ2-2, with TRBD2 identical over 8 bases. V dropped 0 bases and J dropped 4; count of bases not matched to a gene: 7. This CDR3 has 17 amino acids. Germline values: CDR1 SGHVS, CDR2 FNYEAQ. CDR3 in amino acids: CASSLAVAGGSTGELFF. In nucleotides, the CDR3 is TGTGCCAGCAGCTTAGCCGTCGCGGGAGGTTCCACCGGGGAGCTGTTTTTT.

The chain couples TRBV29-1 to TRBJ2-7; D unresolved. Germline V lookup: CDR1 SQVTM, CDR2 ANQGSEA. CDR3 length equals 10 residues. V dropped 7 bases and J dropped 3 bases, with 7 bases sitting between them. CDR3 sequence (DNA): TGCAGCGCCGCTGACTACGAGCAGTACTTC. This translates into CSAADYEQYF.

V gene TRBV29-1 combines with J gene TRBJ1-2; a weak D match, TRBD1 (6 bases). Trimming took off 6 bases at V and 1 base at J, with 12 bases between the two ends. The germline gives CDR1 SQVTM, CDR2 ANQGSEA. The CDR3 has 13 residues. CDR3 coding DNA: TGCAGCGTCCTTAACAGGGATAACTATGGCTACACCTTC. This sequence encodes CSVLNRDNYGYTF.

The chain employs TRBV14 and TRBJ1-4, with D tentatively TRBD1 (5 bases). CDR1 and CDR2 from the germline V gene are SGHDN and FVKESK. V lost 5 bases and J lost 6, with 13 bases in between. There are 14 residues in the CDR3. This CDR3 is CASSWRGVDEKLFF. In DNA form, the CDR3 reads TGTGCCAGCAGCTGGAGAGGGGTGGATGAAAAACTGTTTTTT.

This clone qualifies as medium-sized. The rearrangement joins TRBV10-3 to TRBJ1-1; D gene uncertain. Germline V gene sequence: CDR1 ENHRY, CDR2 SYGVKD. The V and J ends lost 4 bases and 1 base respectively, with 10 bases between them. The CDR3 loop spans 14 amino acids. The CDR3 is CAISVSEGNTEAFF. CDR3 sequence (DNA): TGTGCCATCAGTGTATCGGAGGGGAACACTGAAGCTTTCTTT.

The V gene is TRBV7-8, the J gene TRBJ2-7; 8 positions match TRBD2. CDR3 length: 13 amino acids. V gave up 5 bases and J gave up 6 bases; unmatched junction bases: 6. Germline V gene sequence: CDR1 SGHVS, CDR2 FQNEAQ. In DNA, the CDR3 is TGTGCCAGCAGCCCGGGACTAGGAAGCGAGCAGTACTTC. It translates to CASSPGLGSEQYF.

This chain joins TRBV5-1 and TRBJ2-7, with D perhaps assigned TRBD1 or TRBD2 (5 bases each). V dropped 2 bases and J dropped 7 bases, with 16 bases sitting between them. The germline V gene encodes CDR1 SGHRS and CDR2 YFSETQ. The CDR3 totals 14 residues. This chain's CDR3 is CASSFLLGDGEQYF. In DNA form, the CDR3 reads TGCGCCAGCAGCTTCTTACTAGGGGATGGGGAGCAGTACTTC.

V gene TRBV5-6 combines with J gene TRBJ1-2; TRBD1 agrees at 9 bases. The J segment lost 4 bases and the V segment lost 6 bases, leaving 7 bases of the junction unmatched. CDR3 length equals 14 residues. CDR1 SGHDT and CDR2 YYEEEE come from the germline V gene. The CDR3 loop reads CASTEPGQGYGYTF. In DNA, the CDR3 is TGTGCCAGCACTGAACCGGGACAGGGCTATGGCTACACCTTC.

The chain has TRBV6-7 and TRBJ2-7, with 11 bases identical to TRBD1. TRBV6-7 is sorted into the ORF group, with uncertain function. V lost 3 bases to trimming and J lost 0 bases; unmatched junction nucleotides: 13. This CDR3 is built from 19 residues. The CDR3 nucleotides read TGTGCCAGCAGTTATCGCCGGGACAGGGGGATCTCTAACTCCTACGAGCAGTACTTC. This sequence encodes CASSYRRDRGISNSYEQYF.

This clone occurred once. This chain uses TRBV19 with TRBJ1-1; 8 bases line up with TRBD1. The ends lost 8 bases at V and 5 bases at J; junction bases unmatched: 4. From germline, CDR1 is LNHDA and CDR2 SQIVND (reference sequence). This CDR3 region has 12 residues. CDR3 in amino acids: CASGQGRTEAFF. The DNA for the CDR3 is TGTGCCAGTGGACAGGGTAGGACTGAAGCTTTCTTT.

This chain links TRBV5-6 with TRBJ2-1; 14 bases line up with TRBD2. V shed 4 bases, J shed 7 bases, and the junction held 4 bases outside the gene matches. Germline assignment: CDR1 SGHDT and CDR2 YYEEEE. There are 15 residues in the CDR3. The CDR3 DNA follows: TGTGCCAGCAGCGCGGGACTAGCGGGAGTAAATGAGCAGTTCTTC. Its protein product is CASSAGLAGVNEQFF.

V is TRBV7-2 and J is TRBJ2-7, with a weak D call TRBD2 (5 bases). Trimming took off 4 bases at V and 1 base at J, with 14 bases between the two ends. Germline V gene sequence: CDR1 SGHTA, CDR2 FQGNSA. The CDR3 is 15 amino acids. The CDR3 region is CASSSNVARSYEQYF. DNA of the CDR3: TGTGCCAGCAGCTCCAACGTAGCGAGGTCCTACGAGCAGTACTTC.

This clone has just one count. For the CDR3, the DNA is TGTGCCAGCAGCCTGAGACAGGGACTCGAAAAACTGTTTTTT. It specifies CASSLRQGLEKLFF. The rearrangement uses TRBV5-5 and TRBJ1-4, with TRBD1 identical over 7 bases. The germline V gene has CDR1 SGHKS and CDR2 YYEKEE (reference sequence). The CDR3 is made up of 14 amino acids. V shed 4 bases and J 8 bases; nucleotides not matched to a gene: 8.